This TCR beta chain was captured in a study of shared clonotypes between healthy human individuals. Sequencing was at deep level. The method was immunoSEQ multiplex PCR; TCRdb's version includes in-frame clones alone and lacks a portion of them. This table holds some 1.5 million clones, around 98% found once. Donors had no recently reported acute infections or vaccinations and were HIV-negative. This CDR3 is built from 14 residues. Trimming cost V 0 bases and J 4 bases, with 10 bases left between them. Germline V gene lookup returns CDR1 SGHNT and CDR2 YYREEE (reference sequence). As to this clone: Its antigen is undetermined.

General study points: Researchers found naive subsets generally carried larger estimated richness than memory subsets. The naive CD4 repertoires of a handful of donors were compared, and around 5% of clonotypes were shared.

The sequenced sample consisted of naive CD4+ T cells sorted from blood. Subset: CD45RA+ positively selected. The clonotype comes from a man younger than 40 in good health. The chain employs TRBV5-4 and TRBJ1-1; a weak D match, TRBD1 (6 bases). The CDR3 coding sequence is TGTGCCAGCAGCTTGGATGGGGGCGGCACTGAAGCTTTCTTT. Its protein is CASSLDGGGTEAFF.